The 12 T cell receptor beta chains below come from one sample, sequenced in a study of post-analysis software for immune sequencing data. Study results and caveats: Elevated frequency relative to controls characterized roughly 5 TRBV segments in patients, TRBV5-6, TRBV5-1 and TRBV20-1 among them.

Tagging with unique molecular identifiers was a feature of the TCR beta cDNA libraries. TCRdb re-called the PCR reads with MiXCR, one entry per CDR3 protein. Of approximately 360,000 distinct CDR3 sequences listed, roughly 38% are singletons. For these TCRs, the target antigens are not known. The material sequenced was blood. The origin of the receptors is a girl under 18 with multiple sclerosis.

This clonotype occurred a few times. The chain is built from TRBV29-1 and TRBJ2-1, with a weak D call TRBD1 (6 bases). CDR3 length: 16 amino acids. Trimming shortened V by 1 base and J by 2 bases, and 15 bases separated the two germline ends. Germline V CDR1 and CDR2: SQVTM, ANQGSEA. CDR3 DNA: TGCAGCGTTGAAGGAGTGGGGCAGGGGACCTACAATGAGCAGTTCTTC. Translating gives CSVEGVGQGTYNEQFF.

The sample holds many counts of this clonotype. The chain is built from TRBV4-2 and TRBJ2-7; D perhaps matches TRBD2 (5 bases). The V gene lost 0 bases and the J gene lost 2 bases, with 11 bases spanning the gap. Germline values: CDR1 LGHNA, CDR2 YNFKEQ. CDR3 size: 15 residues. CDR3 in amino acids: CASSQEIRGAYEQYF. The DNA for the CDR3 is TGTGCCAGCAGCCAAGAAATACGGGGAGCCTACGAGCAGTACTTC.

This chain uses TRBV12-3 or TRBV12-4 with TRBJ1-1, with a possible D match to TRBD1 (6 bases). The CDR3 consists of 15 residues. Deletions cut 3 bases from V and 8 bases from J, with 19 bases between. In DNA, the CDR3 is TGTGCCAGCAGTTTGGGGGGGGCAGTCCTTCGGGAAGCTTTCTTT. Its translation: CASSLGGAVLREAFF.

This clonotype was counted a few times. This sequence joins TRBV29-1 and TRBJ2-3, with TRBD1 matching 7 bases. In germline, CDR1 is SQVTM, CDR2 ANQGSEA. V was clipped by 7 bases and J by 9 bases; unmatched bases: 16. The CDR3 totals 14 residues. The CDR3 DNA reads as TGCAGCGGGAAGCCGGACAGGTCCCGCAGGACGCAGTATTTT. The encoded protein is CSGKPDRSRRTQYF.

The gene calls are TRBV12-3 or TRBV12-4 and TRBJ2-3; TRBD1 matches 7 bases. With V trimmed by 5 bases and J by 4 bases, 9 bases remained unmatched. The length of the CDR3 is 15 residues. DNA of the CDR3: TGTGCCAGCAGTCTGTCGAAGGGGGCTGCAGATACGCAGTATTTT. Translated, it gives CASSLSKGAADTQYF.

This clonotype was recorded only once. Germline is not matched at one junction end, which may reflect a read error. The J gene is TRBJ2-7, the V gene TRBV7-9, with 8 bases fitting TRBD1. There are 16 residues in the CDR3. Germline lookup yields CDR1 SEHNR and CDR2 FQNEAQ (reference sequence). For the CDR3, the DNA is TGTGCCAGTAGCTTATCCCCAGGGGGCTCCTCCTACGAGCAGTACTTC. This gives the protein CASSLSPGGSSYEQYF.

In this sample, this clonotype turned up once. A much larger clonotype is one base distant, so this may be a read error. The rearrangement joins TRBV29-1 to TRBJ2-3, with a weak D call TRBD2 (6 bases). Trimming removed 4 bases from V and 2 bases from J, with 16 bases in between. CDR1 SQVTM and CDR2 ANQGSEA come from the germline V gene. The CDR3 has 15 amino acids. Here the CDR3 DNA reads TGCAGCGTTGCCGGGACTTTAAGGCCCACAGATACGCAGTATTTT. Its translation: CSVAGTLRPTDTQYF.

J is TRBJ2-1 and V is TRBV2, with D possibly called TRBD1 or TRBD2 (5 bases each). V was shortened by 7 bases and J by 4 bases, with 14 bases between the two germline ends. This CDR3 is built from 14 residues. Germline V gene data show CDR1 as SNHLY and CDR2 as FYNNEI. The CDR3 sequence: CASMGETYYNEQFF. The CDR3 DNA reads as TGTGCCAGCATGGGGGAGACTTATTACAATGAGCAGTTCTTC.

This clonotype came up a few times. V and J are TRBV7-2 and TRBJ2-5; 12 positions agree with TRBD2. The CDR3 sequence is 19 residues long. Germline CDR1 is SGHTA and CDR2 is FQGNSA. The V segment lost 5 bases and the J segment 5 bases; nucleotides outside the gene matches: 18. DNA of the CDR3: TGTGCCAGCAGCCTACAACCGCTGACTACTAGCGGGGGGAGGGAGACCCAGTACTTC. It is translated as CASSLQPLTTSGGRETQYF.

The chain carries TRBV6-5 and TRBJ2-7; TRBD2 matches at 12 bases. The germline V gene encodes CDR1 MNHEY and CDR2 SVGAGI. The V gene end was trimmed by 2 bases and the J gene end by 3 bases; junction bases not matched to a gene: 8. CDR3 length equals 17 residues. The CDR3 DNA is TGTGCCAGCAGTTACGGGCTAGCGGGGGGGCCCCTCTACGAGCAGTACTTC. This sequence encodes CASSYGLAGGPLYEQYF.

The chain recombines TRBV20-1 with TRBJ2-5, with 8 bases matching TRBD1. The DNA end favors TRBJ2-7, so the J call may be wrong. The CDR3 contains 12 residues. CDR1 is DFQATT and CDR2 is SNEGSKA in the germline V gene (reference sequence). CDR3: CSARDRSHEQYF. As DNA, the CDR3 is TGCAGTGCTCGGGACAGGTCCCACGAGCAGTACTTC.

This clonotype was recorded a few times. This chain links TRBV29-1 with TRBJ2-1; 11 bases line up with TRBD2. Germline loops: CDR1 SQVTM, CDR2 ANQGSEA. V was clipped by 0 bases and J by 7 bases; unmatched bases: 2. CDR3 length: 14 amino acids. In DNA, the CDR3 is TGCAGCGTTGAAGAGACTAGCGGGGTGAATGAGCAGTTCTTC. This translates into CSVEETSGVNEQFF.